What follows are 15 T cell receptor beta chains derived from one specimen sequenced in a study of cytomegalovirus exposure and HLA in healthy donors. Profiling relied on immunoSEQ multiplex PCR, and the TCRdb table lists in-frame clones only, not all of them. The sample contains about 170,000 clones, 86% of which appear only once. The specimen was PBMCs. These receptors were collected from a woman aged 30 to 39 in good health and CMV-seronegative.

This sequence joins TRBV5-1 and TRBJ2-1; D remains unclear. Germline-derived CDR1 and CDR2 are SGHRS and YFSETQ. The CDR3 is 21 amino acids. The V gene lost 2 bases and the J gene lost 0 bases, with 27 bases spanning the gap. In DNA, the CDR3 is TGCGCCAGCAGCTTAAATCCATCCGCTACCACCCAGGCCTCCTCCTACAATGAGCAGTTCTTC. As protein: CASSLNPSATTQASSYNEQFF.

CDR3 sequence: CASSSNPGLAGYNEQFF. CDR3 nucleotide sequence: TGTGCCAGCAGCTCAAACCCGGGACTAGCGGGCTACAATGAGCAGTTCTTC. The chain recombines TRBV7-6 with TRBJ2-1; 12 positions agree with TRBD2. Germline CDR1 is SGHVS and CDR2 is FNYEAQ. CDR3 length equals 17 residues. V gave up 4 bases and J gave up 3 bases; unmatched junction bases: 7.

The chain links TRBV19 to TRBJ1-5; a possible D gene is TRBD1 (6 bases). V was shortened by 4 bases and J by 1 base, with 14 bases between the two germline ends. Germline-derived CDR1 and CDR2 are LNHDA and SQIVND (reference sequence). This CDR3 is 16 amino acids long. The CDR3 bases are TGTGCCAGTAGTAAAACAGGGAGGCTAAGCAATCAGCCCCAGCATTTT. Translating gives CASSKTGRLSNQPQHF.

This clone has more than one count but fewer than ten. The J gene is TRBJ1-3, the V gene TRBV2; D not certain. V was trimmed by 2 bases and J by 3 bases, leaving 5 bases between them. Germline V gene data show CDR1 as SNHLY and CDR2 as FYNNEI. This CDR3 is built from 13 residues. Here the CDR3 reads CASSEQDGNTIYF. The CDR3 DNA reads TGTGCCAGCAGTGAACAGGATGGAAACACCATATATTTT.

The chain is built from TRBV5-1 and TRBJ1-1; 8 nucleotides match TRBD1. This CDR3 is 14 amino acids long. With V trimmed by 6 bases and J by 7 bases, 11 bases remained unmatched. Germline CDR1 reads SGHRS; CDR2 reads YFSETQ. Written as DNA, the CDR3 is TGCGCCAGCATCAACAGGGGGTATAACGATGAAGCTTTCTTT. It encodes CASINRGYNDEAFF.

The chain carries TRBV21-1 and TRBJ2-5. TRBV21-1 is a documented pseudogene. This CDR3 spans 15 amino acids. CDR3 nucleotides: TGTGCCAGCAGCAAAGCTCCGGGGGCTAGAGAGACCCAGTACTTC. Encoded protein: CASSKAPGARETQYF.

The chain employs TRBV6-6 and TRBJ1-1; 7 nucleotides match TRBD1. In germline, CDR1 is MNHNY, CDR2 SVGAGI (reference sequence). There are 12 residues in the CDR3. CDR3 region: CVTNRGNTEAFF. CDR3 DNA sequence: TGTGTGACCAACAGGGGGAACACTGAAGCTTTCTTT.

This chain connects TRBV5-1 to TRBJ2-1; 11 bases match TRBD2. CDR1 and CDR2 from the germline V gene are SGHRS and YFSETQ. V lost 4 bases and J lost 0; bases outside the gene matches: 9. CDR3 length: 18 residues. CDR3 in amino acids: CASSANLAGGRSYNEQFF. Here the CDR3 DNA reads TGCGCCAGCAGCGCGAACCTAGCGGGAGGCCGCTCCTACAATGAGCAGTTCTTC.

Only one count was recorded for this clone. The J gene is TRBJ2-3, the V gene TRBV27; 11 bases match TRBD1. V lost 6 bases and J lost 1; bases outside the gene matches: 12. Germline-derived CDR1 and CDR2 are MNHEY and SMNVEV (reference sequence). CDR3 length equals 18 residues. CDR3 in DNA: TGTGCCAGCAGAATATACCGGGACAGGGGGTATGGCACAGATACGCAGTATTTT. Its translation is CASRIYRDRGYGTDTQYF.

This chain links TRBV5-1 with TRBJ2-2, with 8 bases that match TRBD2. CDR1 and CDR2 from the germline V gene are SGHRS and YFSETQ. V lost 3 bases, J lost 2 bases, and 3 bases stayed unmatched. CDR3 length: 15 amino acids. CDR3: CASSSSGGNTGELFF. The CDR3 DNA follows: TGCGCCAGCAGCTCCAGCGGGGGAAACACCGGGGAGCTGTTTTTT.

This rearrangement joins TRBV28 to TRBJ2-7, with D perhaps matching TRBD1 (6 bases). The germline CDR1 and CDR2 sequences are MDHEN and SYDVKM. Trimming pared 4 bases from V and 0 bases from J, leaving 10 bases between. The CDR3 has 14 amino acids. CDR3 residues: CASSSRDNSYEQYF. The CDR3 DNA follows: TGTGCCAGCAGTTCTCGGGACAACTCCTACGAGCAGTACTTC.

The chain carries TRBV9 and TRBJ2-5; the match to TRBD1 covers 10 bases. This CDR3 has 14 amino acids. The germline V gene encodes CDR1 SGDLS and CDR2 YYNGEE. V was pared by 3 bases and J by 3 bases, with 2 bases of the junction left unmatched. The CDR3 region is CASSEGTGEETQYF. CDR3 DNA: TGTGCCAGCAGCGAGGGGACAGGGGAAGAGACCCAGTACTTC.

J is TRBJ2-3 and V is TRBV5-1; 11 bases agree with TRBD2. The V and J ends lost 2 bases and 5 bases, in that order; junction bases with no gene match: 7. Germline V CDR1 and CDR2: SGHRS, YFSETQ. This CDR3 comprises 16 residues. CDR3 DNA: TGCGCCAGCAGCTTTACGGGGACTAGCGGACTAGATACGCAGTATTTT. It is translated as CASSFTGTSGLDTQYF.

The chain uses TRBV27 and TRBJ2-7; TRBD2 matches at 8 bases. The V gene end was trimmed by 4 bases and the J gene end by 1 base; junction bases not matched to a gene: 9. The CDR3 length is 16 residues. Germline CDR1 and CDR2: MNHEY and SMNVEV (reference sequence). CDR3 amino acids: CASSSSAGETSYEQYF. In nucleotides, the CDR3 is TGTGCCAGCAGTTCCTCAGCGGGGGAGACTTCCTACGAGCAGTACTTC.

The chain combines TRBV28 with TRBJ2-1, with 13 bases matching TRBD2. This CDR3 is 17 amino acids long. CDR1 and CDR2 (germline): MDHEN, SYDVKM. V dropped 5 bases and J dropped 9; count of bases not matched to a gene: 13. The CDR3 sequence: CASSGRTSGSRWGEQFF. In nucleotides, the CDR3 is TGTGCCAGCAGTGGTCGGACTAGCGGGAGTCGATGGGGTGAGCAGTTCTTC.